This passage covers 21 T cell receptor beta chains from one sample sequenced in a study of blood T cell repertoires in COVID-19. Assay used: immunoSEQ multiplex PCR; TCRdb lists only in-frame clones, some missing. The sample lists some 43,000 clones, about 81% occurring once. Sequences were obtained from peripheral blood. Every receptor here comes from a man aged 50 or older with active COVID-19.

The chain couples TRBV13 to TRBJ2-3, with 9 bases identical to TRBD2. The CDR3 is 16 residues long. The ends lost 0 bases at V and 1 base at J; junction bases unmatched: 2. CDR1 is PRHDT, CDR2 FYEKMQ, per germline (reference sequence). CDR3: CASSLGVAGGTDTQYF. The CDR3 DNA follows: TGTGCCAGCAGCTTAGGGGTAGCGGGGGGCACAGATACGCAGTATTTT. The full variable domain, in which reference TRBV13 and TRBJ2-3 provide the parts outside the CDR3, is AAGVIQSPRHLIKEKRETATLKCYPIPRHDTVYWYQQGPGQDPQFLISFYEKMQSDKGSIPDRFSAQQFSDYHSELNMSSLELGDSALYFCASSLGVAGGTDTQYFGPGTRLTVL.

The V and J genes are TRBV5-6 and TRBJ1-5; possible D gene TRBD1, 5 bases. Germline CDR1 SGHDT, CDR2 YYEEEE. With 4 bases removed from V and 1 base from J, the gap between germline ends came to 15 bases. This CDR3 comprises 16 residues. The CDR3 here is CASSPGGFGSNQPQHF. In DNA form, the CDR3 reads TGTGCCAGCAGCCCGGGGGGTTTTGGGAGCAATCAGCCCCAGCATTTT.

The J gene is TRBJ1-2, the V gene TRBV11-2; 8 bases are a match to TRBD1. This CDR3 comprises 13 residues. J was trimmed by 8 bases and V by 5 bases; bases with no gene match: 7. Germline V gene lookup returns CDR1 SGHAT and CDR2 FQNNGV. CDR3 loop: CASSQARDRGYTF. Written as DNA, the CDR3 is TGTGCCAGCAGCCAGGCCCGGGACAGGGGCTACACCTTC.

V gene TRBV3-1 (or the pseudogene TRBV3-2) combines with J gene TRBJ2-3; D might be TRBD2 (7 bases). The CDR3 extends over 14 amino acids. The V and J ends lost 5 bases and 4 bases respectively, with 13 bases between them. Germline V gives CDR1 LGHDT, CDR2 YNNKEL (reference sequence). CDR3 region: CASSSRGAADTQYF. The CDR3 bases are TGTGCCAGCAGCTCCCGGGGGGCGGCAGATACGCAGTATTTT.

The chain carries TRBV11-2 and TRBJ1-2; TRBD1 might be the D (6 bases). Trimming left V 4 bases short and J 0 bases short, with 15 bases between. The V gene's germline CDR1 is SGHAT and CDR2 FQNNGV. CDR3 length: 16 residues. The CDR3 DNA reads TGTGCCAGCAGCTCATACCACAGGGAAACTAACTATGGCTACACCTTC. The encoded protein is CASSSYHRETNYGYTF.

This chain links TRBV5-6 with TRBJ2-7; D perhaps matches TRBD1 (5 bases). Looked up from germline, CDR1 is SGHDT and CDR2 is YYEEEE. V was cut by 4 bases and J by 6 bases, with 14 bases left in between. CDR3 length: 13 residues. The CDR3 loop reads CASSRGPGREQYF. For the CDR3, the DNA is TGTGCCAGCAGCAGGGGTCCGGGCCGCGAGCAGTACTTC.

The V and J genes are TRBV10-1 and TRBJ2-1; 9 bases are a match to TRBD1. The CDR3 extends over 16 amino acids. Germline CDR1 is WNHNN and CDR2 is SYGVQD (reference sequence). J lost 7 bases, V lost 1 base, and 8 bases had no gene match. The CDR3 here is CASSEWGQGSRNEQFF. The DNA of the CDR3 is TGCGCCAGCAGTGAGTGGGGACAGGGATCTAGGAATGAGCAGTTCTTC.

As DNA, the CDR3 is TGTGCCATCAGTGAGTCATCTTTCCCGGAGGAGACCCAGTACTTC. It encodes CAISESSFPEETQYF. The chain uses TRBV10-3 and TRBJ2-5; the D is unclear. The CDR3 totals 15 residues. Per the germline V gene, CDR1 is ENHRY and CDR2 is SYGVKD. V lost 0 bases and J lost 5, with 13 bases in between.

The DNA for the CDR3 is TGTGCCAGCACGGGTCAGGGGAAAACAAATTCACCCCTCCACTTT. It translates to CASTGQGKTNSPLHF. This sequence joins TRBV6-5 and TRBJ1-6; the D gene is possibly TRBD1 (6 bases). The CDR3 is 15 amino acids. The V end was cut by 7 bases, the J end by 7 bases, with 17 bases between. CDR1 MNHEY and CDR2 SVGAGI come from the germline V gene.

The chain links TRBV9 to TRBJ2-1; 12 nucleotides line up with TRBD2. CDR1 SGDLS and CDR2 YYNGEE come from the germline V gene. V gave up 0 bases and J gave up 0 bases; unmatched junction bases: 7. The CDR3 sequence is 19 residues long. CDR3 nucleotide sequence: TGTGCCAGCAGCGTAGGCCTAGCGGGGGGGCTTAGCTCCTACAATGAGCAGTTCTTC. The encoded protein is CASSVGLAGGLSSYNEQFF.

This sequence joins TRBV27 and TRBJ2-5, with 8 bases that match TRBD2. CDR1 MNHEY and CDR2 SMNVEV come from the germline V gene (reference sequence). Trimming cost V 1 base and J 4 bases; bases outside gene matches: 8. The CDR3 has 16 amino acids. In DNA form, the CDR3 reads TGTGCCAGCAGTTTATTCGACGGGGGGGCCGTAGAGACCCAGTACTTC. Translation: CASSLFDGGAVETQYF.

This chain connects TRBV10-3 to TRBJ1-3; no reliable D call. V gave up 4 bases and J gave up 0 bases, with 10 bases separating them. Germline V gene sequence: CDR1 ENHRY, CDR2 SYGVKD. The CDR3 totals 15 residues. CDR3 DNA sequence: TGTGCCATCAGTGGGGCCGTCGGCTCTGGAAACACCATATATTTT. Its translation is CAISGAVGSGNTIYF.

This clone was observed a few times. V is TRBV7-2 and J is TRBJ2-7; D ambiguous. Per germline, CDR1 SGHTA and CDR2 FQGNSA. The V end was cut by 4 bases, the J end by 1 base, with 5 bases between. The CDR3 has 12 amino acids. The CDR3, as DNA: TGTGCCAGCAGCTCGAGATCCTACGAGCAGTACTTC. It is translated as CASSSRSYEQYF.

This chain uses TRBV28 with TRBJ2-1; TRBD1 agrees at 8 bases. The germline CDR1 and CDR2 sequences are MDHEN and SYDVKM. With V trimmed by 5 bases and J by 12 bases, 3 bases remained unmatched. The CDR3 runs 11 residues. This CDR3 is CASSAGTGQFF. CDR3 DNA: TGTGCCAGCAGTGCGGGGACAGGGCAGTTCTTC.

The chain has TRBV4-1 and TRBJ2-1; 12 nucleotides line up with TRBD2. The germline gives CDR1 MGHRA, CDR2 YSYEKL. After removal of 2 bases from V and 6 bases from J, the junction contained 8 bases not matched to a gene. The CDR3 is 17 amino acids. The CDR3 loop is CASSQRTSGDPGNEQFF. The CDR3 DNA sequence: TGCGCCAGCAGCCAAAGGACTAGCGGGGACCCGGGCAATGAGCAGTTCTTC.

V is TRBV6-6 and J is TRBJ1-2, with unresolved D. The CDR3 sequence is 13 residues long. From germline, CDR1 is MNHNY and CDR2 SVGAGI (reference sequence). Trimming took 2 bases from V and 6 from J, leaving 10 bases between them. The CDR3 DNA reads as TGTGCCAGCAGTTACCAGGAGGAGGATGGCTACACCTTC. It encodes CASSYQEEDGYTF.

This clone came up once. This rearrangement joins TRBV11-3 to TRBJ2-5; TRBD2 matches 15 bases. This CDR3 contains 15 residues. Germline V CDR1 and CDR2: SGHNT, YENEEA. V was pared by 5 bases and J by 5 bases, with 3 bases of the junction left unmatched. The CDR3 reads CASSLGTSGGETQYF. The CDR3 bases are TGTGCCAGCAGCCTCGGGACTAGCGGGGGGGAGACCCAGTACTTC.

The chain couples TRBV18 to TRBJ1-1, with D perhaps matching TRBD1 (6 bases). The V gene's germline CDR1 is KGHSH and CDR2 LQKENI. Deletions cut 0 bases from V and 7 bases from J, with 15 bases between. CDR3 length equals 15 residues. Written as DNA, the CDR3 is TGTGCCAGCTCACCACCCAATGGGGGCAACGGTGAAGCTTTCTTT. Translating gives CASSPPNGGNGEAFF.

The V and J genes are TRBV28 and TRBJ2-7, with no clear D. Germline loops: CDR1 MDHEN, CDR2 SYDVKM. V was trimmed by 3 bases and J by 4 bases, leaving 4 bases between them. This CDR3 spans 11 amino acids. The CDR3 loop is CASSFRYEQYF. The CDR3 region has the DNA TGTGCCAGCAGTTTCAGGTACGAGCAGTACTTC.

This clone showed up just once. V gene TRBV10-3 combines with J gene TRBJ2-7, with 10 bases fitting TRBD1. Germline values: CDR1 ENHRY, CDR2 SYGVKD. The V and J ends lost 6 bases and 3 bases, in that order; junction bases with no gene match: 5. There are 14 residues in the CDR3. CDR3 sequence: CAIRGDRGDYEQYF. For the CDR3, the DNA is TGTGCCATCAGGGGGGACAGGGGAGACTACGAGCAGTACTTC.

J is TRBJ2-5 and V is TRBV10-2, with D possibly matching TRBD2 (6 bases). Trimming took off 0 bases at V and 9 bases at J, with 11 bases between the two ends. CDR3 length: 13 residues. The germline CDR1 and CDR2 sequences are WSHSY and SAAADI. Here the CDR3 reads CASSESTWGAQYF. The CDR3 nucleotides read TGCGCCAGCAGTGAGTCGACTTGGGGGGCCCAGTACTTC.